The 9 T cell receptor beta chains listed next were all sequenced from one sample in a study of blood T cell repertoires in COVID-19. Assay used: immunoSEQ multiplex PCR; TCRdb lists only in-frame clones, some missing. The sample shows roughly 110,000 clones, approximately 88% of them seen only once. Specimen: peripheral blood. These receptors came from a human donor in a cohort sampled during active COVID-19.

The chain combines TRBV2 with TRBJ2-1, with 9 bases identical to TRBD2. The CDR3 is 16 amino acids. V lost 5 bases to trimming and J lost 7 bases; unmatched junction nucleotides: 12. Germline values: CDR1 SNHLY, CDR2 FYNNEI. The CDR3 region is CASSWGGAGGGNEQFF. The CDR3 DNA reads as TGTGCCAGCAGTTGGGGCGGAGCGGGGGGAGGGAATGAGCAGTTCTTC.

This clone was detected once. The chain employs TRBV2 and TRBJ2-5, with 8 bases matching TRBD2. The J segment lost 2 bases and the V segment lost 11 bases, leaving 7 bases of the junction unmatched. Looked up from germline, CDR1 is SNHLY and CDR2 is FYNNEI. The CDR3 has 13 amino acids. In DNA form, the CDR3 reads TGTGCCTCCCTACTAGCGGCTCAAGAGACCCAGTACTTC. This gives the protein CASLLAAQETQYF. Supplemented by reference TRBV2 and TRBJ2-5, the full variable domain reads EPEVTQTPSHQVTQMGQEVILRCVPISNHLYFYWYRQILGQKVEFLVSFYNNEISEKSEIFDDQFSVERPDGSNFTLKIRSTKLEDSAMYFCASLLAAQETQYFGPGTRLLVL.

The rearrangement links TRBV5-1 to TRBJ1-1, with 10 nucleotides matching TRBD1. This CDR3 region has 17 residues. Looked up from germline, CDR1 is SGHRS and CDR2 is YFSETQ. V gave up 2 bases and J gave up 1 base; unmatched junction bases: 8. CDR3 amino acids: CASSFVGQGVTNTEAFF. In nucleotides, the CDR3 is TGCGCCAGCAGCTTCGTAGGACAGGGGGTCACGAACACTGAAGCTTTCTTT.

This rearrangement joins TRBV12-3 or TRBV12-4 to TRBJ2-2; D is perhaps TRBD2 (6 bases). The CDR3 has 12 amino acids. The V and J ends lost 6 bases and 4 bases respectively, with 6 bases between them. The CDR3 DNA reads TGTGCCAGCAGGGGGGGCACCGGGGAGCTGTTTTTT. The encoded protein is CASRGGTGELFF.

V and J are TRBV6-5 and TRBJ1-2; D possibly corresponds to TRBD1 (5 bases). V lost 0 bases and J 6 bases, leaving 11 bases between the germline ends. The length of the CDR3 is 14 residues. Per germline, CDR1 MNHEY and CDR2 SVGAGI. CDR3 region: CASSYSGPADGYTF. The CDR3 DNA reads as TGTGCCAGCAGTTACTCGGGGCCCGCCGATGGCTACACCTTC.

The gene calls are TRBV23-1 and TRBJ2-2; 10 nucleotides match TRBD1. TRBV23-1 is an ORF, and what it does is uncertain. The CDR3 extends over 17 amino acids. Trimming took 6 bases from V and 3 from J; bases not matched to a gene: 10. The CDR3 DNA sequence: TGCGCCAGCAGGGGGACAGGGGCCAATGAGGACACCGGGGAGCTGTTTTTT. It yields the protein CASRGTGANEDTGELFF.

The V and J genes are TRBV18 and TRBJ1-2, with D hard to call. The germline V and J ends were trimmed by 5 bases and 4 bases, with 11 bases remaining between them. Looked up from germline, CDR1 is KGHSH and CDR2 is LQKENI. The length of the CDR3 is 13 residues. Here the CDR3 reads CASSYESLYGYTF. In DNA, the CDR3 is TGTGCCAGCTCATACGAGTCCCTCTATGGCTACACCTTC. Combining the CDR3 with reference TRBV18 and TRBJ1-2 gives the whole variable domain NAGVMQNPRHLVRRRGQEARLRCSPMKGHSHVYWYRQLPEEGLKFMVYLQKENIIDESGMPKERFSAEFPKEGPSILRIQQVVRGDSAAYFCASSYESLYGYTFGSGTRLTVV.

CDR3 bases: TGTGCCAGCAGCCAATCGGATGGCCAGAGGGAGACCCAGTACTTC. Amino acids: CASSQSDGQRETQYF. V usage is TRBV4-2 and J usage is TRBJ2-5; D ambiguous. The CDR3 spans 15 residues. The germline V gene encodes CDR1 LGHNA and CDR2 YNFKEQ. V lost 2 bases and J lost 5, with 15 bases in between.

This clone was counted a single time. The chain employs TRBV10-3 and TRBJ1-6; 7 bases agree with TRBD1. The V segment lost 4 bases and the J segment 10 bases; nucleotides outside the gene matches: 7. Germline V gene lookup returns CDR1 ENHRY and CDR2 SYGVKD. The CDR3 spans 14 residues. CDR3 residues: CAISVSQGVSPLHF. CDR3 sequence (DNA): TGTGCCATCAGTGTGTCCCAGGGGGTCTCACCCCTCCACTTT.